Sequencing of this T cell receptor (beta chain) was carried out in a study of radiotherapy plus CTLA-4 blockade in lung cancer. About the study: Disease control reached less than 40%, with objective responses in roughly 17%. Overall study findings and caveats: Reportedly, early blood T cell clone dynamics best predicted response, with interferon-beta.

CDR1 LGHNA and CDR2 YNFKEQ come from the germline V gene. The CDR3 sequence is 14 residues long. V gave up 2 bases and J gave up 8 bases, with 15 bases separating them. As to this clone: Its antigen is still unknown.

Sequenced by immunoSEQ multiplex PCR; TCRdb stores in-frame clones only, minus some. Of roughly 30,000 clones listed, roughly four fifths are singletons. Source: peripheral blood, taken from a patient treated with radiotherapy plus ipilimumab. This receptor was taken from a human donor with non-small cell lung cancer that progressed on radiotherapy plus ipilimumab. This chain uses TRBV4-2 with TRBJ1-2, with D perhaps TRBD1 (5 bases). The CDR3 DNA reads TGTGCCAGCAGCCAACAGGGTAGCATCGCCGGCTACACCTTC. Translation: CASSQQGSIAGYTF.